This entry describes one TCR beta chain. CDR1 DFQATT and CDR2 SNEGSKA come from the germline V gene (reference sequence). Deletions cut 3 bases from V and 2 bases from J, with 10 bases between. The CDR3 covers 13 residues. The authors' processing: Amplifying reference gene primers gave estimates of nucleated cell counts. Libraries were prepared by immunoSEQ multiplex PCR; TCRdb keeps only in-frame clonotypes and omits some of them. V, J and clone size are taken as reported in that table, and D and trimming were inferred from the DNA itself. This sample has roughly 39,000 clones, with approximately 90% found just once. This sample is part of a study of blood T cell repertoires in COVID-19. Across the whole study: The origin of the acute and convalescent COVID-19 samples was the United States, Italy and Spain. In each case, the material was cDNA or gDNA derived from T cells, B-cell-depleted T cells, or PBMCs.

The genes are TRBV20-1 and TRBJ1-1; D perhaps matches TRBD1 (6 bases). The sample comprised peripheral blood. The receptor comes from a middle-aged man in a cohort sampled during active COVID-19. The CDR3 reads CSASQGRNTEAFF. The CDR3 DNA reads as TGCAGTGCTAGTCAGGGGCGCAACACTGAAGCTTTCTTT.